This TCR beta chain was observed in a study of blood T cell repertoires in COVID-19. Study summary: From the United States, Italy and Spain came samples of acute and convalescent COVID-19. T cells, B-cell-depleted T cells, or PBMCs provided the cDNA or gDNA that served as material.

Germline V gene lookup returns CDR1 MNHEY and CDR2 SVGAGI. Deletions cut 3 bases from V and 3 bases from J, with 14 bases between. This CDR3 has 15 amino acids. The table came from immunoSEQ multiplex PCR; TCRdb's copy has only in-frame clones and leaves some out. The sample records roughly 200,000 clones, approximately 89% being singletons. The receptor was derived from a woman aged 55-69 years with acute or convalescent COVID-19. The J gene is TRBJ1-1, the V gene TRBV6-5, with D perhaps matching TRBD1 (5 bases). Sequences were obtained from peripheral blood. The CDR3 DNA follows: TGTGCCAGCAGTTATCGATTCGGGGGTTACACTGAAGCTTTCTTT. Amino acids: CASSYRFGGYTEAFF.